These 19 T cell receptor beta chains came from one sample sequenced in a study of blood T cell repertoires in COVID-19. Some clones are missing from TCRdb's copy, which holds only in-frame ones; the method was immunoSEQ multiplex PCR. The top ten clones hold roughly 2.3% of a sample with roughly 150,000 clones, just over 90% of them seen once. Sequencing used peripheral blood. The receptors stem from a man aged 18 to 29 with acute or convalescent COVID-19.

The chain uses TRBV7-8 and TRBJ1-1; TRBD1 matches at 11 bases. This CDR3 is built from 15 residues. CDR1 and CDR2 from the germline V gene are SGHVS and FQNEAQ. J was trimmed by 1 base and V by 3 bases; bases with no gene match: 1. CDR3 in amino acids: CASSFGTGGNTEAFF. The CDR3 nucleotides are TGTGCCAGCAGCTTTGGGACAGGGGGGAACACTGAAGCTTTCTTT.

This chain connects TRBV5-1 to TRBJ2-1; 8 positions match TRBD1. J lost 5 bases, V lost 4 bases, and 5 bases had no gene match. Germline lookup yields CDR1 SGHRS and CDR2 YFSETQ. The length of the CDR3 is 14 residues. The CDR3 spells CASSRGQGNNEQFF. For the CDR3, the DNA is TGCGCCAGCAGCCGCGGACAGGGAAACAATGAGCAGTTCTTC.

CDR3: CSALEVRPNTEAFF. The CDR3, as DNA: TGCAGCGCTCTCGAAGTCAGGCCCAACACTGAAGCTTTCTTT. This chain uses TRBV29-1 with TRBJ1-1, with D uncertain. The V and J ends lost 7 bases and 2 bases respectively, with 17 bases between them. The CDR3 totals 14 residues. Germline CDR1 reads SQVTM; CDR2 reads ANQGSEA.

This chain links TRBV28 with TRBJ1-6, with TRBD1 matching over 8 bases. The J segment lost 8 bases and the V segment lost 6 bases, leaving 15 bases of the junction unmatched. CDR3 length equals 17 residues. Germline loops: CDR1 MDHEN, CDR2 SYDVKM. CDR3 nucleotides: TGTGCCAGCAGGTCCCCCGCCTTCGGGGGACAGGATTCACCCCTCCACTTT. Translated, it gives CASRSPAFGGQDSPLHF.

The DNA of the CDR3 is TGTGCCAGCAGCCTCCAAAGCCAGGTGGGGAACACTGAAGCTTTCTTT. This sequence encodes CASSLQSQVGNTEAFF. The chain links TRBV21-1 to TRBJ1-1; the table's D call, TRBD1, has no DNA check behind it. TRBV21-1 is designated a pseudogene. This CDR3 comprises 16 residues.

J is TRBJ1-2 and V is TRBV9; tentative D call: TRBD1 (6 bases). Trimming pared 0 bases from V and 3 bases from J, leaving 12 bases between. The CDR3 is made up of 15 amino acids. Germline V gene sequence: CDR1 SGDLS, CDR2 YYNGEE. CDR3 sequence: CASSVGSRQDYGYTF. Here the CDR3 DNA reads TGTGCCAGCAGCGTAGGGTCGCGACAGGACTATGGCTACACCTTC.

The chain links TRBV10-2 to TRBJ2-1, with 15 positions matching TRBD2. V shed 2 bases, J shed 8 bases, and the junction held 4 bases outside the gene matches. CDR3 size: 16 residues. From germline, CDR1 is WSHSY and CDR2 SAAADI. The CDR3 reads CASSELGLAGGYEQFF. CDR3 bases: TGCGCCAGCAGTGAGCTGGGACTAGCGGGAGGATATGAGCAGTTCTTC.

V usage is TRBV5-1 and J usage is TRBJ2-7; D gene ambiguous. Germline CDR1 is SGHRS and CDR2 is YFSETQ. Trimming shortened V by 0 bases and J by 6 bases, and 7 bases separated the two germline ends. The CDR3 has 12 amino acids. The CDR3 protein is CASSLELSEQYF. The DNA of the CDR3 is TGCGCCAGCAGCTTGGAGTTGAGCGAGCAGTACTTC. The whole variable domain, filled in from reference TRBV5-1 and TRBJ2-7, reads KAGVTQTPRYLIKTRGQQVTLSCSPISGHRSVSWYQQTPGQGLQFLFEYFSETQRNKGNFPGRFSGRQFSNSRSEMNVSTLELGDSALYLCASSLELSEQYFGPGTRLTVT.

The gene calls are TRBV2 and TRBJ1-1, with 7 positions matching TRBD1. Germline trimming cut 7 bases from V and 4 bases from J; bases unmatched to any gene: 6. From germline, CDR1 is SNHLY and CDR2 FYNNEI. This CDR3 is 13 amino acids long. The CDR3 loop reads CASKDRLLTEAFF. Here the CDR3 DNA reads TGTGCCAGCAAGGACAGGCTGCTCACTGAAGCTTTCTTT.

V and J are TRBV3-1 (or the pseudogene TRBV3-2) and TRBJ1-1; no definite D call. Germline V gene sequence: CDR1 LGHDT, CDR2 YNNKEL (reference sequence). V lost 4 bases and J lost 1, with 10 bases in between. The CDR3 is made up of 14 amino acids. The CDR3 reads CASSPRTQNTEAFF. The CDR3 nucleotides are TGTGCCAGCAGCCCTCGGACTCAGAACACTGAAGCTTTCTTT.

J is TRBJ1-2 and V is TRBV20-1; a possible D gene is TRBD1 (5 bases). Trimming pared 3 bases from V and 4 bases from J, leaving 9 bases between. The CDR3 covers 12 residues. The germline V gene encodes CDR1 DFQATT and CDR2 SNEGSKA (reference sequence). As DNA, the CDR3 is TGCAGTGCTAGTTTGGGGCTCTATGGCTACACCTTC. Translating it yields CSASLGLYGYTF.

The genes are TRBV19 and TRBJ1-4; 8 nucleotides align to TRBD1. Germline CDR1 is LNHDA and CDR2 is SQIVND (reference sequence). The J segment lost 5 bases and the V segment lost 1 base, leaving 3 bases of the junction unmatched. The CDR3 extends over 15 amino acids. CDR3 loop: CASSIVGDRNEKLFF. The CDR3 region has the DNA TGTGCCAGTAGTATAGTCGGGGACAGGAATGAAAAACTGTTTTTT.

The chain links TRBV19 to TRBJ2-7; 10 nucleotides agree with TRBD1. Germline loops: CDR1 LNHDA, CDR2 SQIVND (reference sequence). With 6 bases clipped from V and 4 bases from J, the junction kept 6 bases outside the gene matches. The CDR3 length is 14 residues. DNA for the CDR3: TGTGCCAGTAGCCGGGACAGGGGATTTTACGAGCAGTACTTC. It is translated as CASSRDRGFYEQYF.

This chain links TRBV10-1 with TRBJ1-5; no definite D call. The germline V and J ends were trimmed by 4 bases and 0 bases, with 13 bases remaining between them. This CDR3 has 16 residues. CDR1 is WNHNN and CDR2 is SYGVQD in the germline V gene (reference sequence). CDR3 region: CASSVSVVYSNQPQHF. The DNA of the CDR3 is TGCGCCAGCAGTGTGTCCGTAGTTTATAGCAATCAGCCCCAGCATTTT.

The V call is TRBV7-9, the J call TRBJ2-7; 11 nucleotides agree with TRBD1. Trimming at V came to 5 bases and at J to 0 bases, leaving 9 bases not matched to a gene. Germline V gives CDR1 SEHNR, CDR2 FQNEAQ (reference sequence). This CDR3 has 17 residues. The CDR3 DNA reads TGTGCCAGCAGCCCGGGACAGGGGGGGTTTACCTCCTACGAGCAGTACTTC. Its protein is CASSPGQGGFTSYEQYF.

This clone was recorded a few times. Other nucleotide sequences in the sample specify the same CDR3. This chain connects TRBV5-1 to TRBJ1-3; D gene unclear. The CDR3 is made up of 14 amino acids. Germline V lookup: CDR1 SGHRS, CDR2 YFSETQ. V was pared by 2 bases and J by 0 bases, with 6 bases between. The CDR3 region is CASSLAGSGNTIYF. CDR3 nucleotides: TGCGCCAGCAGCTTAGCAGGCTCTGGAAACACCATATATTTT.

The chain employs TRBV7-6 and TRBJ1-3, with TRBD1 matching 8 bases. CDR3 size: 15 residues. The V gene end was trimmed by 4 bases and the J gene end by 7 bases; junction bases not matched to a gene: 9. Germline assignment: CDR1 SGHVS and CDR2 FNYEAQ. CDR3 nucleotide sequence: TGTGCCAGCAGCTCAACTTGGACAGGGAGGAACACCATATATTTT. This gives the protein CASSSTWTGRNTIYF.

This clone came up a few times. The chain has TRBV2 and TRBJ1-6; no reliable D call. This CDR3 is built from 12 residues. CDR1 is SNHLY, CDR2 FYNNEI, per germline. The V and J ends lost 10 bases and 8 bases respectively, with 12 bases between them. The CDR3 protein is CATGLEDSPLHF. The DNA for the CDR3 is TGTGCCACTGGTCTGGAGGATTCACCCCTCCACTTT.

The chain joins TRBV9 to TRBJ1-4; D gene ambiguous. The CDR3 runs 14 residues. Germline V gene data show CDR1 as SGDLS and CDR2 as YYNGEE. Trimming pared 7 bases from V and 5 bases from J, leaving 15 bases between. The CDR3, as DNA: TGTGCCAGCTCTAGGTGGGGAGGGAATGAAAAACTGTTTTTT. It codes for CASSRWGGNEKLFF.